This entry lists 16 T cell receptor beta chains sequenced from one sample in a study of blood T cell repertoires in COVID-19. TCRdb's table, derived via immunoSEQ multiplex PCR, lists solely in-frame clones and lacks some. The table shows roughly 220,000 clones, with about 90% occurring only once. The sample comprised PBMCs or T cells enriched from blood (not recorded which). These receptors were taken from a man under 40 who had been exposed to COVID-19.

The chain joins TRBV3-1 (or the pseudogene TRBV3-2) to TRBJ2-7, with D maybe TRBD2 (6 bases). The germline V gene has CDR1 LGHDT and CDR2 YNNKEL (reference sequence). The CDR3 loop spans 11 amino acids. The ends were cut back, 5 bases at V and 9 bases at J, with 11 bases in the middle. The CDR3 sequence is CASSLGGVQYF. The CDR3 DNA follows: TGTGCCAGCAGCTTGGGGGGTGTGCAGTACTTC.

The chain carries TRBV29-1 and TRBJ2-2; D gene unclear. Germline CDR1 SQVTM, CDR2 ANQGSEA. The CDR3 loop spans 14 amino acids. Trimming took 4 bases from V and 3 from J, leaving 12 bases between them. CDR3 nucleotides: TGCAGCGTTGTCACCGCGGTAGACACCGGGGAGCTGTTTTTT. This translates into CSVVTAVDTGELFF.

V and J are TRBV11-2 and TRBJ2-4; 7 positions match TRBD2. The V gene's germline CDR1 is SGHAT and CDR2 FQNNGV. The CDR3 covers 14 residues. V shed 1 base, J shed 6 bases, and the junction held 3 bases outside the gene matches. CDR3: CASSLAGGPNIQYF. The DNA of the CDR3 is TGTGCCAGCAGCTTAGCGGGGGGACCAAACATTCAGTACTTC.

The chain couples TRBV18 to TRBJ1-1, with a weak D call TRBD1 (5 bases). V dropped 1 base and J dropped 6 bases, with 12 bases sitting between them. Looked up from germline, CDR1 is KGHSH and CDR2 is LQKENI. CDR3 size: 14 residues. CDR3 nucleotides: TGTGCCAGCTCACCACTTTCGGGGGTTTCTGAAGCTTTCTTT. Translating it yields CASSPLSGVSEAFF.

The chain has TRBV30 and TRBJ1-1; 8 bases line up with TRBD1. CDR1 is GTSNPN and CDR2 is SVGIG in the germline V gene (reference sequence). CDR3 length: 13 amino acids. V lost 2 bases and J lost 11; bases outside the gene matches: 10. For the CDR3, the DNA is TGTGCCTGGAGTCGGGACAGGCCTTTAGGGGCTTTCTTT. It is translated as CAWSRDRPLGAFF.

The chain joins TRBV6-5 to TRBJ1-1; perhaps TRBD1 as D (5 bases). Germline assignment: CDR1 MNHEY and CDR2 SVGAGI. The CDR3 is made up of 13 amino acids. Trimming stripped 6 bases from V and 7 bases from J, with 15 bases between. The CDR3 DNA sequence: TGTGCCAGCAGCGGACGGGGGTCCCGTGAAGCTTTCTTT. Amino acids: CASSGRGSREAFF.

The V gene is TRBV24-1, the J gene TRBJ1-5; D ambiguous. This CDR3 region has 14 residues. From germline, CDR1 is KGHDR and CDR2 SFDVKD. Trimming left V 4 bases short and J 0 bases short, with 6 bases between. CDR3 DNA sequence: TGTGCCACCAGTGACAGATATAGCAATCAGCCCCAGCATTTT. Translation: CATSDRYSNQPQHF.

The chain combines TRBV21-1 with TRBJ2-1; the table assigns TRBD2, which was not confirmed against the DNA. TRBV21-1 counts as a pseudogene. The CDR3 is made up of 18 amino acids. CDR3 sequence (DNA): TGTGCCAGCAGCAAAGGTTTGAGGAAGCGGGGGTACTACAATGAGCAGTTCTTC. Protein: CASSKGLRKRGYYNEQFF.

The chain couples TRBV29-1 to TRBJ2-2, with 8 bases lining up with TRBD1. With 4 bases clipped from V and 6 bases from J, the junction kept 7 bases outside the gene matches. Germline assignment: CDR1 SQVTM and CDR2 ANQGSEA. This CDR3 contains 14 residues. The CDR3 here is CSVGRRGLAGELFF. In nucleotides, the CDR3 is TGCAGCGTTGGGCGCAGGGGGCTGGCCGGGGAGCTGTTTTTT.

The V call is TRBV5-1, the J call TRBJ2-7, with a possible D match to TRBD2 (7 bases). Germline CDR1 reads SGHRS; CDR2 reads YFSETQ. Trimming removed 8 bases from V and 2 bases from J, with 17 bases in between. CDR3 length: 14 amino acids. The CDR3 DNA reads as TGCGCCAGTCAACGGTGGGAGGGGGCCTACGAGCAGTACTTC. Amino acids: CASQRWEGAYEQYF. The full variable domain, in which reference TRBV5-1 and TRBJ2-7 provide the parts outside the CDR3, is KAGVTQTPRYLIKTRGQQVTLSCSPISGHRSVSWYQQTPGQGLQFLFEYFSETQRNKGNFPGRFSGRQFSNSRSEMNVSTLELGDSALYLCASQRWEGAYEQYFGPGTRLTVT.

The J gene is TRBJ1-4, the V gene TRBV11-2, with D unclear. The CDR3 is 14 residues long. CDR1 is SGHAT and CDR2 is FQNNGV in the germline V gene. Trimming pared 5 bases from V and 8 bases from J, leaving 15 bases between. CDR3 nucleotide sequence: TGTGCCAGCAGCCCCCGGACGACGGGGGAAAAACTGTTTTTT. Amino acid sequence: CASSPRTTGEKLFF. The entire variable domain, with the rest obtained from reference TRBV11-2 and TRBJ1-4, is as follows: EAGVAQSPRYKIIEKRQSVAFWCNPISGHATLYWYQQILGQGPKLLIQFQNNGVVDDSQLPKDRFSAERLKGVDSTLKIQPAKLEDSAVYLCASSPRTTGEKLFFGSGTQLSVL.

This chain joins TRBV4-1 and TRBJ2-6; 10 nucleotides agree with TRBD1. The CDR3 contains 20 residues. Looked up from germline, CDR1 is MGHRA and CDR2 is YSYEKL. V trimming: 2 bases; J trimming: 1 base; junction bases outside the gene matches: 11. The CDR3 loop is CASSQFAFGTGASGANVLTF. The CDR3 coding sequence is TGCGCCAGCAGCCAATTTGCATTTGGGACAGGGGCATCTGGGGCCAACGTCCTGACTTTC.

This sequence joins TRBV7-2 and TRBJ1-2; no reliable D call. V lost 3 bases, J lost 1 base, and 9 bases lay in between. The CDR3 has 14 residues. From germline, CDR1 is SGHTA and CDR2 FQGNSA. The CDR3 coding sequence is TGTGCCAGCAGCTTCGGAGGTCTTAACTATGGCTACACCTTC. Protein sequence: CASSFGGLNYGYTF. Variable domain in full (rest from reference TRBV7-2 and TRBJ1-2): GAGVSQSPSNKVTEKGKDVELRCDPISGHTALYWYRQSLGQGLEFLIYFQGNSAPDKSGLPSDRFSAERTGGSVSTLTIQRTQQEDSAVYLCASSFGGLNYGYTFGSGTRLTVV.

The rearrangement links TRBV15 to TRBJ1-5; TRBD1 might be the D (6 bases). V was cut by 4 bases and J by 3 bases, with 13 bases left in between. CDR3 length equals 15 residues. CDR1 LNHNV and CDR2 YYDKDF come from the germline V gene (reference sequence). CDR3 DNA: TGTGCCACCAGCAAACTGGGGGCCCACAATCAGCCCCAGCATTTT. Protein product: CATSKLGAHNQPQHF.

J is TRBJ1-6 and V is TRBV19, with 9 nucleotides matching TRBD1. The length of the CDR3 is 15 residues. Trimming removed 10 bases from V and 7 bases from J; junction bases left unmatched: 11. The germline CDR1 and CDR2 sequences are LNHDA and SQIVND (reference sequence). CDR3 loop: CATARRGQGNSPLHF. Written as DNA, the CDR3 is TGTGCCACTGCGAGAAGAGGACAGGGGAATTCACCCCTCCACTTT.

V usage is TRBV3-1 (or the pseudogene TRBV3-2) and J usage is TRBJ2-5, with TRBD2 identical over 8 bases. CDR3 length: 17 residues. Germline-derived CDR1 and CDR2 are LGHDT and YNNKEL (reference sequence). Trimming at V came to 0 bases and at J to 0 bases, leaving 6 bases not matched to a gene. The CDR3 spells CASSQDPRTSYQETQYF. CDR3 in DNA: TGTGCCAGCAGCCAAGATCCGCGGACTAGCTACCAAGAGACCCAGTACTTC.